The 14 T cell receptor beta chains below all came from one sample that was sequenced in a study of CD8 T cells in ankylosing spondylitis. TCRdb used MiXCR to reprocess the 5' RACE reads, holding one entry per CDR3 protein. Of around 100,000 distinct CDR3 sequences in the sample, under 30% were seen once. The sequenced sample was synovial fluid, either unsorted or a sorted T cell fraction (not recorded which). The receptor source for this set is a male donor with ankylosing spondylitis.

The genes are TRBV18 and TRBJ2-7, with D possibly TRBD1 on 6 matching bases. CDR1 KGHSH and CDR2 LQKENI come from the germline V gene. This CDR3 has 15 residues. V lost 4 bases and J lost 3, with 16 bases in between. CDR3 in amino acids: CASSLTAGAGYEQYF. In DNA, the CDR3 is TGTGCCAGCTCACTCACCGCAGGGGCTGGCTACGAGCAGTACTTC.

This clonotype was observed a handful of times. This rearrangement joins TRBV5-5 to TRBJ2-1; 7 bases are a match to TRBD1. Trimming at V came to 0 bases and at J to 5 bases, leaving 8 bases not matched to a gene. This CDR3 comprises 16 residues. Germline V lookup: CDR1 SGHKS, CDR2 YYEKEE (reference sequence). The CDR3 sequence: CASSLVRGIGNNEQFF. The CDR3 nucleotides read TGTGCCAGCAGCTTGGTCAGGGGGATTGGCAACAATGAGCAGTTCTTC.

This clonotype occurred many times. The chain carries TRBV28 and TRBJ2-3; D is unresolved. Germline V gene lookup returns CDR1 MDHEN and CDR2 SYDVKM. Trimming took off 2 bases at V and 6 bases at J, with 9 bases between the two ends. The CDR3 is 13 residues long. In nucleotides, the CDR3 is TGTGCCAGCAGTTTAGACCCCCGGGATACGCAGTATTTT. Encoded protein: CASSLDPRDTQYF.

The genes are TRBV18 and TRBJ2-3; D gene ambiguous. The CDR3 runs to 16 residues. Germline-derived CDR1 and CDR2 are KGHSH and LQKENI. Deletions cut 3 bases from V and 3 bases from J, with 16 bases between. CDR3 loop: CASSPWARQVTDTQYF. Here the CDR3 DNA reads TGTGCCAGCTCACCCTGGGCCCGCCAAGTTACAGATACGCAGTATTTT.

There are a few counts of this clonotype. J is TRBJ1-5 and V is TRBV18; possible D gene TRBD1, 5 bases. The CDR3 is 14 amino acids. Germline CDR1 reads KGHSH; CDR2 reads LQKENI. Trimming removed 3 bases from V and 4 bases from J, with 10 bases in between. The CDR3 nucleotides read TGTGCCAGCTCACCGACAGTGAAAAATCAGCCCCAGCATTTT. It translates to CASSPTVKNQPQHF.

This clonotype occurred many times. CDR3 in DNA: TGTGCCAGCAGCTTTTCCCAGGTGGTCACTGAAGCTTTCTTT. As protein: CASSFSQVVTEAFF. The chain is built from TRBV7-9 and TRBJ1-1; D gene ambiguous. CDR1 SEHNR and CDR2 FQNEAQ come from the germline V gene (reference sequence). The CDR3 spans 14 residues. The V end was cut by 3 bases, the J end by 4 bases, with 12 bases between.

This clonotype was seen a few times. The CDR3 coding sequence is TGCGCCAGCAGGGACCTACAGGGGGCGAGTGGCTACACCTTC. This encodes CASRDLQGASGYTF. This chain uses TRBV10-2 with TRBJ1-2, with 9 bases that match TRBD1. This CDR3 comprises 14 residues. CDR1 WSHSY and CDR2 SAAADI come from the germline V gene. Unmatched junction bases numbered 9, after V lost 6 bases and J lost 7 bases.

The gene calls are TRBV20-1 and TRBJ1-2; no clear D. The CDR3 totals 12 residues. V was shortened by 3 bases and J by 5 bases, with 10 bases between the two germline ends. Germline lookup yields CDR1 DFQATT and CDR2 SNEGSKA (reference sequence). The CDR3 DNA reads TGCAGTGCTAGGCCAGTTCAATATGGCTACACCTTC. Amino acid sequence: CSARPVQYGYTF.

V and J are TRBV7-6 and TRBJ1-1; D unresolved. Per germline, CDR1 SGHVS and CDR2 FNYEAQ. Trimming stripped 2 bases from V and 3 bases from J, with 7 bases between. The CDR3 contains 13 residues. CDR3 sequence (DNA): TGTGCCAGCAGCTTACAGCTTTACACTGAAGCTTTCTTT. Its translation: CASSLQLYTEAFF.

This clonotype has more than one count but fewer than ten. V usage is TRBV7-2 and J usage is TRBJ1-6; 7 bases agree with TRBD1. Germline V CDR1 and CDR2: SGHTA, FQGNSA. This CDR3 contains 15 residues. V lost 1 base to trimming and J lost 7 bases; unmatched junction nucleotides: 4. Here the CDR3 DNA reads TGTGCCAGCAGCTTAGAGGGGACAGCCAATTCACCCCTCCACTTT. This encodes CASSLEGTANSPLHF.

This chain connects TRBV20-1 to TRBJ2-5, with 7 positions matching TRBD1. There are 15 residues in the CDR3. Germline CDR1 DFQATT, CDR2 SNEGSKA (reference sequence). V gave up 0 bases and J gave up 4 bases; unmatched junction bases: 8. The DNA for the CDR3 is TGCAGTGCTAGAGATTACAGGGGAATGGGAGAGACCCAGTACTTC. This codes for CSARDYRGMGETQYF.

This clonotype was detected many times. This rearrangement joins TRBV9 to TRBJ2-3; D is undetermined. There are 14 residues in the CDR3. Per germline, CDR1 SGDLS and CDR2 YYNGEE. V gave up 3 bases and J gave up 0 bases, with 8 bases separating them. Here the CDR3 reads CASSGLYSTDTQYF. Here the CDR3 DNA reads TGTGCCAGCAGCGGATTGTACAGCACAGATACGCAGTATTTT.

CDR3 nucleotides: TGTGCCAGCAGCGAAACTAATTCACCCCTCCACTTT. It yields the protein CASSETNSPLHF. The chain is built from TRBV3-1 and TRBJ1-6; unclear D gene. Trimming removed 5 bases at V and 6 bases at J, with 5 bases between. The CDR3 extends over 12 amino acids. Germline V lookup: CDR1 LGHDT, CDR2 YNNKEL (reference sequence).

This clonotype was seen ten or more times. V and J are TRBV5-1 and TRBJ2-5; the match to TRBD1 covers 10 bases. Germline V CDR1 and CDR2: SGHRS, YFSETQ. This CDR3 contains 14 residues. J gave up 1 base and V 4 bases, and 1 base lay outside the gene matches. The CDR3 is CASSRTGGQETQYF. The CDR3 DNA follows: TGCGCCAGCAGCAGGACAGGGGGCCAAGAGACCCAGTACTTC.